These 24 T cell receptor beta chains were all obtained from the same sample, sequenced in a study of T cells in Graves' hyperthyroidism and ophthalmopathy. It was RNA transcripts that yielded the amplified TCR beta CDR3 regions. The primer set for the first-round RT-PCR of the TCR CDR3 was HTBI. TCRdb re-analysed the multiplex PCR reads in MiXCR, keeping a single row per CDR3 protein. The data hold 640,000 or so distinct CDR3 sequences, with roughly 15% observed a single time. Source material: blood. The receptors were sampled from a woman aged 40 to 49 with Graves' ophthalmopathy.

The chain joins TRBV5-1 to TRBJ2-7; the match to TRBD2 covers 12 bases. From germline, CDR1 is SGHRS and CDR2 YFSETQ. V lost 4 bases, J lost 0 bases, and 11 bases stayed unmatched. The CDR3 contains 18 residues. CDR3 region: CASSPRLMTSGSSYEQYF. The CDR3 DNA reads as TGCGCCAGCAGCCCCCGGTTAATGACTAGCGGGAGCTCCTACGAGCAGTACTTC.

This clonotype has ten or more counts. V gene TRBV14 combines with J gene TRBJ2-7, with D possibly being TRBD1 or TRBD2 (5 bases each). This CDR3 contains 14 residues. Trimming shortened V by 2 bases and J by 5 bases, and 13 bases separated the two germline ends. Germline lookup yields CDR1 SGHDN and CDR2 FVKESK. CDR3 coding DNA: TGTGCCAGCAGCCAAAAGGGGCTAGCCAACGAGCAGTACTTC. Protein: CASSQKGLANEQYF.

This clonotype occurred many times. The V and J genes are TRBV2 and TRBJ2-7; 7 nucleotides match TRBD1. The length of the CDR3 is 17 residues. Germline values: CDR1 SNHLY, CDR2 FYNNEI. Trimming at V came to 6 bases and at J to 6 bases, leaving 20 bases not matched to a gene. This CDR3 reads CASSATPGTATAFEQYF. CDR3 DNA: TGTGCCAGCAGCGCGACACCCGGGACAGCAACGGCCTTCGAGCAGTACTTC.

This clonotype was picked up a small number of times. The chain joins TRBV28 to TRBJ2-5; 7 nucleotides line up with TRBD1. Germline CDR1 MDHEN, CDR2 SYDVKM. This CDR3 region has 15 residues. Trimming took 6 bases from V and 4 from J; bases not matched to a gene: 11. CDR3: CASRPDRAGGETQYF. The CDR3 DNA follows: TGTGCCAGCAGACCAGACAGGGCCGGTGGAGAGACCCAGTACTTC.

The V gene is TRBV6-1, the J gene TRBJ2-3; no clear D gene. V was clipped by 1 base and J by 0 bases, with 11 bases between them. The CDR3 is 16 residues long. The V gene's germline CDR1 is MNHNS and CDR2 SASEGT. CDR3 region: CASSEVVFSSTDTQYF. CDR3 in DNA: TGTGCCAGCAGTGAAGTCGTCTTCTCTAGCACAGATACGCAGTATTTT.

The chain employs TRBV12-3 or TRBV12-4 and TRBJ1-2; TRBD1 matches at 8 bases. V was clipped by 8 bases and J by 4 bases; unmatched bases: 12. This CDR3 has 15 residues. The DNA of the CDR3 is TGTGCCAGCCTTAGTCAGGGGGCGGCGACCTATGGCTACACCTTC. This encodes CASLSQGAATYGYTF.

In its sample, this clonotype was seen many times. This chain links TRBV7-2 with TRBJ2-5; 8 positions agree with TRBD2. V shed 1 base and J 7 bases; nucleotides not matched to a gene: 2. The CDR3 extends over 13 amino acids. Germline values: CDR1 SGHTA, CDR2 FQGNSA. CDR3 residues: CASSLERELTQYF. CDR3 in DNA: TGTGCCAGCAGCTTAGAGCGGGAGTTGACCCAGTACTTC.

This clonotype was found many times. V and J are TRBV3-1 and TRBJ2-7; D uncertain. With 3 bases removed from V and 0 bases from J, the gap between germline ends came to 9 bases. The CDR3 is 14 amino acids. Germline CDR1 and CDR2: LGHDT and YNNKEL (reference sequence). CDR3 sequence reads: CASSQSQFSYEQYF. CDR3 nucleotide sequence: TGTGCCAGCAGCCAGAGTCAGTTCTCCTACGAGCAGTACTTC.

The V call is TRBV15, the J call TRBJ2-7, with TRBD1 matching 10 bases. From germline, CDR1 is LNHNV and CDR2 YYDKDF (reference sequence). This CDR3 region has 16 residues. The J segment lost 5 bases and the V segment lost 0 bases, leaving 7 bases of the junction unmatched. CDR3 sequence reads: CATSRDLGQGLDEQYF. The CDR3 DNA sequence: TGTGCCACCAGCAGAGATTTGGGACAGGGGTTAGACGAGCAGTACTTC. Full variable domain (missing parts from reference TRBV15 and TRBJ2-7): DAMVIQNPRYQVTQFGKPVTLSCSQTLNHNVMYWYQQKSSQAPKLLFHYYDKDFNNEADTPDNFQSRRPNTSFCFLDIRSPGLGDTAMYLCATSRDLGQGLDEQYFGPGTRLTVT.

This clonotype was found many times. The CDR3 here is CSASSTSYEQYF. CDR3 sequence (DNA): TGCAGTGCATCTTCCACTAGCTACGAGCAGTACTTC. This chain joins TRBV20-1 and TRBJ2-7, with D possibly being TRBD2 (5 bases). Trimming removed 6 bases at V and 3 bases at J, with 12 bases between. The CDR3 has 12 residues. Germline CDR1 is DFQATT and CDR2 is SNEGSKA (reference sequence).

This clonotype occurred many times. The chain employs TRBV20-1 and TRBJ2-7; possible D gene TRBD2, 5 bases. From germline, CDR1 is DFQATT and CDR2 SNEGSKA (reference sequence). The CDR3 sequence is 13 residues long. V was pared by 2 bases and J by 7 bases, with 15 bases between. The CDR3 sequence is CSARPRGRGEQYF. The CDR3 nucleotides read TGCAGTGCTAGACCTCGGGGTAGAGGAGAGCAGTACTTC.

A word on this clonotype: Just one base apart from a much larger clone, this may be a read error. The V and J genes are TRBV11-2 and TRBJ2-7; D call uncertain. The CDR3 is 14 residues long. V lost 5 bases and J lost 7, with 18 bases in between. The germline gives CDR1 SGHAT, CDR2 FQNNGV. The CDR3 region has the DNA TGTGCCAGCAGCGTGCAGATCCTTGCCGGGGAGCAGTACTTC. Protein: CASSVQILAGEQYF. Based on the CDR3 plus reference TRBV11-2 and TRBJ2-7, the full variable domain is EAGVAQSPRYKIIEKRQSVAFWCNPISGHATLYWYQQILGQGPKLLIQFQNNGVVDDSQLPKDRFSAERLKGVDSTLKIQPAKLEDSAVYLCASSVQILAGEQYFGPGTRLTVT.

This clonotype has at least ten counts. The rearrangement uses TRBV20-1 and TRBJ2-7; tentative D call: TRBD2 (5 bases). The CDR3 runs to 13 residues. The ends were cut back, 6 bases at V and 0 bases at J, with 12 bases in the middle. The germline V gene encodes CDR1 DFQATT and CDR2 SNEGSKA (reference sequence). This chain's CDR3 is CSANRGYSYEQYF. In DNA form, the CDR3 reads TGCAGTGCCAACCGGGGATACTCCTACGAGCAGTACTTC.

This clonotype has a count of ten or more. The genes are TRBV27 and TRBJ2-7; weak D call: TRBD2 (5 bases). The CDR3 has 13 residues. Germline lookup yields CDR1 MNHEY and CDR2 SMNVEV (reference sequence). The germline V and J ends were trimmed by 5 bases and 2 bases, with 10 bases remaining between them. CDR3 sequence: CASSGGEAYEQYF. CDR3 nucleotide sequence: TGTGCCAGCAGTGGAGGCGAAGCCTACGAGCAGTACTTC.

This clonotype came up many times. The CDR3 spells CASSPPGLAGARSSYEQYF. Here the CDR3 DNA reads TGTGCCAGCAGTCCCCCCGGACTAGCGGGAGCCCGAAGCTCCTACGAGCAGTACTTC. The genes are TRBV6-2 or TRBV6-3 and TRBJ2-7, with 13 bases aligning to TRBD2. V trimming: 5 bases; J trimming: 0 bases; junction bases outside the gene matches: 13. This CDR3 is built from 19 residues. Looked up from germline, CDR1 is MNHEY and CDR2 is SVGEGT.

This clonotype came up many times. The J gene is TRBJ2-2, the V gene TRBV28; 12 bases fit TRBD2. This CDR3 has 20 amino acids. The J segment lost 1 base and the V segment lost 6 bases, leaving 15 bases of the junction unmatched. Germline lookup yields CDR1 MDHEN and CDR2 SYDVKM. The CDR3 DNA reads TGTGCCAGCAGACCTCAAGGGTACAAACTAGCGGGAGGGAACACCGGGGAGCTGTTTTTT. Amino acid sequence: CASRPQGYKLAGGNTGELFF.

The sample holds a few counts of this clonotype. The chain links TRBV4-2 to TRBJ2-2, with D perhaps matching TRBD2 (6 bases). Germline lookup yields CDR1 LGHNA and CDR2 YNFKEQ. V lost 4 bases to trimming and J lost 2 bases, with 11 bases between them. The CDR3 has 15 amino acids. The CDR3 reads CASSPRGTNTGELFF. The CDR3 nucleotides read TGTGCCAGCAGCCCCCGAGGGACTAACACCGGGGAGCTGTTTTTT.

There are many counts of this clonotype. The genes are TRBV7-2 and TRBJ1-5; D is undetermined. Deletions cut 4 bases from V and 5 bases from J, with 6 bases between. Germline CDR1 is SGHTA and CDR2 is FQGNSA. The CDR3 is 12 amino acids. The CDR3 reads CASSSTDQPQHF. CDR3 sequence (DNA): TGTGCCAGCAGCTCGACTGATCAGCCCCAGCATTTT.

This clonotype was detected many times. V gene TRBV7-8 combines with J gene TRBJ2-7; TRBD2 might be the D (6 bases). There are 15 residues in the CDR3. Germline V gene sequence: CDR1 SGHVS, CDR2 FQNEAQ. Deletions cut 5 bases from V and 2 bases from J, with 16 bases between. This CDR3 reads CASSPLGTQTYEQYF. The CDR3 DNA reads as TGTGCCAGCAGCCCCCTTGGGACTCAGACCTACGAGCAGTACTTC.

This clonotype was recorded many times. The chain links TRBV12-3 or TRBV12-4 to TRBJ2-7, with D uncertain. The CDR3 contains 13 residues. V lost 2 bases and J lost 3, with 8 bases in between. The CDR3 nucleotides are TGTGCCAGCAGTTTAAAGCAAGACTACGAGCAGTACTTC. Translated: CASSLKQDYEQYF.

This clonotype was detected ten times or more. One end of the junction does not line up with germline, which may come from a read error. V usage is TRBV19 and J usage is TRBJ2-7, with D perhaps matching TRBD1 or TRBD2 (5 bases each). CDR1 is LNHDA, CDR2 SQIVND, per germline (reference sequence). The CDR3 sequence is 16 residues long. The CDR3, as DNA: TGTGCCAGTAGTCCTACACCGGGACGGTCCTCCTCCGAGCAGTACTTC. Amino acid sequence: CASSPTPGRSSSEQYF.

This clonotype appeared a single time. The chain uses TRBV4-1 and TRBJ1-1; a weak D match, TRBD1 (5 bases). The germline V and J ends were trimmed by 1 base and 4 bases, with 10 bases remaining between them. The length of the CDR3 is 14 residues. Looked up from germline, CDR1 is MGHRA and CDR2 is YSYEKL. CDR3 sequence (DNA): TGCGCCAGCAGCCAAGTAGCCGGGGGCACTGAAGCTTTCTTT. Translation gives CASSQVAGGTEAFF.

The V call is TRBV5-1, the J call TRBJ2-2; D might be TRBD1 (5 bases). This CDR3 is built from 16 residues. Deletions cut 4 bases from V and 3 bases from J, with 16 bases between. Germline lookup yields CDR1 SGHRS and CDR2 YFSETQ. The CDR3 region has the DNA TGCGCCAGCAGCCCTTTTAGGGGCGCGGACACCGGGGAGCTGTTTTTT. The encoded protein is CASSPFRGADTGELFF.

This clonotype was counted ten times or more. The CDR3 DNA sequence: TGTGCCAGCAGGAAAAATTTGGGCACTGAAGCTTTCTTT. Residues: CASRKNLGTEAFF. This rearrangement joins TRBV12-3 or TRBV12-4 to TRBJ1-1; no reliable D call. This CDR3 region has 13 residues. V dropped 6 bases and J dropped 4 bases, with 12 bases sitting between them.